The next 3 T cell receptor beta chains were all read from a single sample in a study of T cell responses to AZD1222 COVID-19 vaccine. Produced via immunoSEQ multiplex PCR; TCRdb's table is partial and in-frame only. Among 150,000 to 200,000 clones listed, 85% to 95% were seen once. The input for sequencing was peripheral blood, taken on day 0 of AZD1222 vaccination. Receptor source: an adult in good health.

This rearrangement joins TRBV12-3 or TRBV12-4 to TRBJ1-1, with TRBD1 as a possible D gene (6 bases). V was cut by 6 bases and J by 7 bases, with 15 bases left in between. The CDR3 totals 13 residues. The CDR3 region has the DNA TGTGCCAGCAGCAGGGGCCTTGGGGGTGAAGCTTTCTTT. Protein: CASSRGLGGEAFF.

This chain uses TRBV7-3 with TRBJ1-5; D is undetermined. Germline V gene sequence: CDR1 SGHTA, CDR2 FQGTGA. CDR3 size: 10 residues. The V end was cut by 9 bases, the J end by 11 bases, with 11 bases between. The CDR3: CARPQLAQHF. The CDR3 nucleotides read TGTGCCAGACCCCAGTTGGCCCAGCATTTT.

This chain uses TRBV2 with TRBJ1-5; a possible D gene is TRBD1 (6 bases). CDR3 length: 13 amino acids. With 6 bases removed from V and 5 bases from J, the gap between germline ends came to 11 bases. CDR1 and CDR2 from the germline V gene are SNHLY and FYNNEI. CDR3 protein: CASRATGYQPQHF. CDR3 in DNA: TGTGCCAGCAGAGCGACAGGATATCAGCCCCAGCATTTT.